The sequence of this TCR beta chain was determined in a study of cytomegalovirus exposure and HLA in healthy donors. Germline V lookup: CDR1 GTSNPN, CDR2 SVGIG (reference sequence). V trimming: 0 bases; J trimming: 6 bases; junction bases outside the gene matches: 16. The CDR3 sequence is 17 residues long. Sequenced by immunoSEQ multiplex PCR; TCRdb stores in-frame clones only, minus some. The sample includes 130,000 to 150,000 clones, 87% of them seen just once. V is TRBV30 and J is TRBJ2-7, with 8 bases aligning to TRBD2. Sequenced material: PBMCs. The sequence came from a man between 18 and 29 years old in good health and CMV-seropositive. The CDR3: CAWSVGLAGSRSSEQYF. CDR3 coding DNA: TGTGCCTGGAGTGTTGGGCTAGCGGGCTCGAGGAGCTCCGAGCAGTACTTC.